The entry below gives a single T cell receptor beta chain sequence along with its context. Its antigen is not known. The CDR3 length is 17 residues. The germline V gene encodes CDR1 SGHRS and CDR2 YFSETQ. TCR beta cDNA was made by 5'RACE template switching with UMIs. TCRdb reprocessed the 5' RACE reads and keeps a single row for each CDR3 protein, giving no DNA. The listing contains approximately 150,000 distinct CDR3 sequences. This specimen belongs to a study of T cells expressing NK-cell markers. Study conclusions and caveats: Dominant NKG2C+ clonotype frequencies of about 1.0-8% of CD8+ T cells were measured in about six donors.

The TCR comes from a woman between 18 and 75 years old in good health. The rearrangement uses TRBV5-1 and TRBJ2-2; TCRdb's D gene call, TRBD1, goes unchecked for lack of DNA. Sample: blood T cells: a sorted CD56 or NKG2C T cell subset, CD4+ or CD8+ T cells, or bulk PBMC T cells (not recorded which). Here the CDR3 reads CASSLQLYRGSSGELFF.